The clone carrying this T cell receptor (beta chain) occurred many times. CDR3 length: 13 residues. V was cut by 7 bases and J by 5 bases, with 17 bases left in between. Germline V gene sequence: CDR1 DFQATT, CDR2 SNEGSKA (reference sequence). The record originates from a study of T cell repertoires in cytomegalovirus infection. Study details: Through public TCR beta signatures, both CMV infection and matching HLA type were indicated.

TCRdb used MiXCR to reprocess the reads, holding one entry per CDR3 protein. The sample has fewer than 350,000 distinct CDR3 sequences, around a tenth seen once; the top ten hold roughly 4%. The V and J genes are TRBV20-1 and TRBJ2-5, with D perhaps TRBD2 (6 bases). This clonotype originated in a human donor in good health (CMV status not recorded). Some clones in this sample may be carry-over from other donors' samples. What was sequenced was PBMCs. The CDR3 region is CSGRLGAGETQYF. The CDR3 nucleotides read TGCAGTGGAAGACTAGGGGCGGGGGAGACCCAGTACTTC.